This T cell receptor beta chain was identified during a study of blood T cell repertoires in COVID-19. The authors' processing: Reference gene primers were amplified, and this amplification served to estimate nucleated cell counts. Profiling relied on immunoSEQ multiplex PCR, and the TCRdb table lists in-frame clones only, not all of them. Clone size and V and J calls were adopted from that table, with D and trimming inferred from the DNA. Of 90,000 to 100,000 clones in the sample, 90% were seen once. Germline CDR1 reads SGHTA; CDR2 reads FQGNSA. The CDR3 is made up of 13 amino acids. Losses at the gene ends were 5 bases for V and 5 bases for J; bases not matched to a gene: 4.

The gene calls are TRBV7-2 and TRBJ2-7, with 9 nucleotides matching TRBD1. The sequenced sample consisted of peripheral blood. This TCR derives from a man aged 50 to 60 with acute or convalescent COVID-19. CDR3 sequence (DNA): TGTGCCAGCAGCACGAGGACAGGGGACGAGCAGTACTTC. Translating gives CASSTRTGDEQYF. Together with reference TRBV7-2 and TRBJ2-7, the CDR3 gives the full variable domain: GAGVSQSPSNKVTEKGKDVELRCDPISGHTALYWYRQSLGQGLEFLIYFQGNSAPDKSGLPSDRFSAERTGGSVSTLTIQRTQQEDSAVYLCASSTRTGDEQYFGPGTRLTVT.